This TCR beta chain was identified in a study of shared clonotypes between healthy human individuals. Sequencing used immunoSEQ multiplex PCR; TCRdb keeps in-frame clones, though not all of them. The sample includes 1 million to 1.2 million clones, approximately 80% seen only once; the top ten take roughly 0.82%. Notes on the study in general: Among a handful of donors, approximately 5% of naive CD4 clonotypes were found in common.

The CDR3 has 13 residues. The ends were cut back, 2 bases at V and 3 bases at J, with 5 bases in the middle. Per the germline V gene, CDR1 is SGHNT and CDR2 is YYREEE (reference sequence). Worth noting for this clone: What it binds is unknown.

Naive CD45RA+ and memory CD45RA-negative subsets were split from CD4+ cells. V and J are TRBV5-4 and TRBJ2-2; D is unclear. The sequence derives from a man aged 18 to 29 in good health. Some clones in this sample may be carry-over from other donors' samples. Sequencing input: memory CD4+ T cells from PBMCs. Subset noted: CD45RA-negative fraction. As DNA, the CDR3 is TGTGCCAGCAGCTTCGGGTACACCGGGGAGCTGTTTTTT. It specifies CASSFGYTGELFF.